These 24 T cell receptor beta chains were sequenced from one sample in a study of monozygotic twins with inflammatory bowel disease. Each CDR3 protein gets one entry in TCRdb, which reprocessed the 5' RACE reads and gives no DNA. In total, the table holds over 110,000 distinct CDR3 sequences. The sequencing sample was made of blood. The receptor set was obtained from a human donor with ulcerative colitis or Crohn's disease, or a healthy co-twin of an affected twin (not recorded which).

The CDR3 spells CASSQKSRRNEKLFF. The chain joins TRBV4-3 to TRBJ1-4. The germline V gene has CDR1 LGHNA and CDR2 YSLEER. The length of the CDR3 is 15 residues.

V and J are TRBV7-7 and TRBJ2-1; the TCRdb call, TRBD1, lacks DNA for checking. Germline values: CDR1 SSHAT, CDR2 FNYEAQ (reference sequence). The CDR3 covers 15 residues. The CDR3 here is CASSLAGTGDNEQFF.

This chain connects TRBV19 to TRBJ2-7; TCRdb names TRBD1, which stays unverified in the absence of DNA. The CDR3 extends over 13 amino acids. Germline values: CDR1 LNHDA, CDR2 SQIVND (reference sequence). CDR3 region: CASRRTGAYEQYF.

The chain uses TRBV7-2 and TRBJ2-1; the D call from TCRdb, TRBD1, cannot be confirmed without DNA. The CDR3 is made up of 14 amino acids. Germline CDR1 SGHTA, CDR2 FQGNSA. CDR3 amino acids: CASSRRGAYNEQFF.

The rearrangement joins TRBV12-5 to TRBJ2-2; TCRdb outputs TRBD2, but without DNA this stays unchecked. Germline lookup yields CDR1 LGHNT and CDR2 FRNRAP. This CDR3 region has 15 residues. The CDR3 sequence: CASGSRGTNTGELFF.

The V call is TRBV7-6, the J call TRBJ2-2. Germline V lookup: CDR1 SGHVS, CDR2 FNYEAQ. CDR3 length: 14 amino acids. The CDR3 spells CASSLIVNTGELFF.

The V call is TRBV6-6, the J call TRBJ2-1; TCRdb indicates TRBD2, and absent DNA this call remains unverified. CDR1 MNHNY and CDR2 SVGAGI come from the germline V gene (reference sequence). This CDR3 has 14 amino acids. The CDR3 sequence is CASSSPPSYNEQFF.

This sequence joins TRBV7-8 and TRBJ2-1; absent DNA, TCRdb's TRBD1 call cannot be checked. CDR1 and CDR2 (germline): SGHVS, FQNEAQ. The CDR3 is 17 amino acids. CDR3 loop: CASSLGATGGVYNEQFF.

This CDR3 reads CASSEIRTVSNQPQHF. The chain employs TRBV6-1 and TRBJ1-5; TCRdb picks TRBD1, but there is no DNA to check that call. This CDR3 is 16 amino acids long. Per germline, CDR1 MNHNS and CDR2 SASEGT.

The rearrangement links TRBV20-1 to TRBJ2-2; TCRdb lists TRBD1, though no DNA is available to test this call. Germline V gene sequence: CDR1 DFQATT, CDR2 SNEGSKA (reference sequence). The CDR3 length is 13 residues. CDR3 in amino acids: CGATRLGTGELFF.

The gene calls are TRBV20-1 and TRBJ2-1; TCRdb reports TRBD2, a call that lacks DNA to check it against. CDR3 length: 15 residues. Germline V gene sequence: CDR1 DFQATT, CDR2 SNEGSKA (reference sequence). The CDR3: CSAEPNSGANNEQFF.

The genes are TRBV28 and TRBJ2-5; the TRBD1 assignment by TCRdb is unverifiable without DNA. Germline values: CDR1 MDHEN, CDR2 SYDVKM. CDR3 length: 14 residues. CDR3 in amino acids: CASSFSGHGFDQYF.

The rearrangement links TRBV12-3 or TRBV12-4 to TRBJ2-7; the D call from TCRdb, TRBD1, cannot be confirmed without DNA. CDR3 length: 13 residues. The CDR3 spells CASSLGQGNEQYF.

The chain couples TRBV29-1 to TRBJ2-1; absent DNA, TCRdb's TRBD1 call cannot be checked. This CDR3 comprises 11 residues. Germline V CDR1 and CDR2: SQVTM, ANQGSEA. The CDR3 reads CSVGQGNEQFF.

The CDR3 sequence: CASRPTGGTPHEQYF. V is TRBV12-3 or TRBV12-4 and J is TRBJ2-7; TCRdb designates TRBD1, a call that cannot be tested without DNA. CDR3 length: 15 residues.

The V and J genes are TRBV5-1 and TRBJ2-5. Germline V gives CDR1 SGHRS, CDR2 YFSETQ. This CDR3 contains 14 residues. CDR3 sequence: CASSFGPARETQYF.

V usage is TRBV5-1 and J usage is TRBJ2-5; TCRdb designates TRBD2, a call that cannot be tested without DNA. The CDR3 is 15 residues long. Germline CDR1 and CDR2: SGHRS and YFSETQ. CDR3 protein: CASSPQGTAQETQYF. Combining the CDR3 with reference TRBV5-1 and TRBJ2-5 gives the whole variable domain KAGVTQTPRYLIKTRGQQVTLSCSPISGHRSVSWYQQTPGQGLQFLFEYFSETQRNKGNFPGRFSGRQFSNSRSEMNVSTLELGDSALYLCASSPQGTAQETQYFGPGTRLLVL.

The chain carries TRBV20-1 and TRBJ2-3; the TRBD2 assignment by TCRdb is unverifiable without DNA. Looked up from germline, CDR1 is DFQATT and CDR2 is SNEGSKA (reference sequence). The CDR3 has 16 amino acids. The CDR3 region is CSVKPAGGRQVDTQYF.

V gene TRBV20-1 combines with J gene TRBJ2-5; no DNA is available, so the TRBD2 call from TCRdb remains unchecked. CDR3 length: 17 amino acids. Germline V lookup: CDR1 DFQATT, CDR2 SNEGSKA (reference sequence). The CDR3 reads CSARDNILAGYSGTQYF.

The chain links TRBV20-1 to TRBJ1-2. This CDR3 comprises 13 residues. Germline V CDR1 and CDR2: DFQATT, SNEGSKA (reference sequence). The CDR3 sequence: CSASPGGLDGYTF.

V is TRBV15 and J is TRBJ2-2. The CDR3 loop spans 16 amino acids. Looked up from germline, CDR1 is LNHNV and CDR2 is YYDKDF (reference sequence). The CDR3 reads CATSRIGRPNTGELFF.

This chain links TRBV27 with TRBJ2-7; TCRdb's D call of TRBD1 is untestable without DNA. The CDR3 has 14 residues. Germline CDR1 is MNHEY and CDR2 is SMNVEV (reference sequence). CDR3 in amino acids: CASSRQGPTYEQYF.

The chain carries TRBV7-8 and TRBJ1-6; absent DNA, TCRdb's TRBD1 call cannot be checked. Germline values: CDR1 SGHVS, CDR2 FQNEAQ. This CDR3 is 17 amino acids long. The CDR3 sequence is CASSLEVGGNHNSPLHF.

The chain carries TRBV19 and TRBJ1-3. The germline gives CDR1 LNHDA, CDR2 SQIVND (reference sequence). CDR3 length: 15 amino acids. The CDR3 is CASCEFVPSGNTIYF.